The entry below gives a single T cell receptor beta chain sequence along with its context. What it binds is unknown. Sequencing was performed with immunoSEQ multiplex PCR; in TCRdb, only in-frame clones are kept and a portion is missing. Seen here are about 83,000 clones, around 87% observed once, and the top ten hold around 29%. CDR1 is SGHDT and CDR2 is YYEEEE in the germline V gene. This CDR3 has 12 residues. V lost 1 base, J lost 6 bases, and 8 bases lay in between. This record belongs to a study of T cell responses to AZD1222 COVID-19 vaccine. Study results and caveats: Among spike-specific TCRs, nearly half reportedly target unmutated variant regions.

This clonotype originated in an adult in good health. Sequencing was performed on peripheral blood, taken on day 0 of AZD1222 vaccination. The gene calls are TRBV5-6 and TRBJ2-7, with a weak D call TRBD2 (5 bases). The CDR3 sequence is CASSLRGSEQYF. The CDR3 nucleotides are TGTGCCAGCAGCTTGCGGGGATCCGAGCAGTACTTC. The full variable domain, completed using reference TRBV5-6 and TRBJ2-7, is DAGVTQSPTHLIKTRGQQVTLRCSPKSGHDTVSWYQQALGQGPQFIFQYYEEEERQRGNFPDRFSGHQFPNYSSELNVNALLLGDSALYLCASSLRGSEQYFGPGTRLTVT.